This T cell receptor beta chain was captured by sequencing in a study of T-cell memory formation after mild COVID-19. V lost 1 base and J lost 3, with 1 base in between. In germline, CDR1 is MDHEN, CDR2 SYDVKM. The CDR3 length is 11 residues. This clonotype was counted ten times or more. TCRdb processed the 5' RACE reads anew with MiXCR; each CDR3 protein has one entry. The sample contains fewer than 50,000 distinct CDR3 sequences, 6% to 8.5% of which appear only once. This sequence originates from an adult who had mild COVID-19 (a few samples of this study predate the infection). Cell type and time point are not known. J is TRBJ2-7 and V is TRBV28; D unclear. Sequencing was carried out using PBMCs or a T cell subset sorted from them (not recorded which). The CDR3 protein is CASSLFYEQYF. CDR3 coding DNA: TGTGCCAGCAGTTTATTCTACGAGCAGTACTTC.